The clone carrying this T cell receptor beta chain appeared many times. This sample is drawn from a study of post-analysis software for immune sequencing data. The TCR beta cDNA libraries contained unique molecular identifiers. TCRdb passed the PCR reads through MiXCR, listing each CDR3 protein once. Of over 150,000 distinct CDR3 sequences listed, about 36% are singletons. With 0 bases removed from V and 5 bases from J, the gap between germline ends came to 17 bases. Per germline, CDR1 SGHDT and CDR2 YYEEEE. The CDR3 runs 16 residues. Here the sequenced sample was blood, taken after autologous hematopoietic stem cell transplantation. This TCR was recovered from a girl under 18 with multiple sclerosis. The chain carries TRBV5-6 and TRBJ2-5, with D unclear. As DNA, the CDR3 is TGTGCCAGCAGCTTGGTGTCACAGATCCTGAAGGAGACCCAGTACTTC. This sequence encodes CASSLVSQILKETQYF.